The T cell receptor beta chain under discussion was sequenced for a study of blood T cell repertoires in COVID-19. Study-level background: The origin of the acute and convalescent COVID-19 samples was the United States, Italy and Spain.

Germline CDR1 is MNHEY and CDR2 is SVGAGI. Trimming shortened V by 9 bases and J by 1 base, and 16 bases separated the two germline ends. This CDR3 spans 15 amino acids. Original processing methods: It was from reference gene primer amplification that nucleated cell counts were estimated. Sequencing was performed with immunoSEQ multiplex PCR; in TCRdb, only in-frame clones are kept and a portion is missing. V, J and clone size reflect that table, while D and trimming were determined from the DNA. The sample has about 130,000 clones; over 75% are singletons. The sequence came from a man older than 75 with active or convalescent COVID-19. This chain joins TRBV6-5 and TRBJ1-3; TRBD1 is a possible D gene (6 bases). The sample comprised peripheral blood. The CDR3 here is CASFAWTASGNTIYF. The CDR3 region has the DNA TGTGCCAGTTTCGCGTGGACAGCTTCTGGAAACACCATATATTTT.